A selection of T cell receptor beta chains follows, all from one sample in a study of tumor-infiltrating lymphocytes in localized non-small cell lung cancer. Clones were sequenced by immunoSEQ multiplex PCR, and TCRdb holds only the in-frame ones, with some missing. Counted here are about 14,000 clones, under 70% occurring once; the ten biggest clones make up roughly 23%. The sample comprised uninvolved lung tissue not adjacent to the tumor. The origin of the receptors is a human donor with non-small cell lung cancer. CDR3s include the opening cysteine and the closing phenylalanine or tryptophan. D genes are given only for firm matches. A clone size is listed for some rows: how often the clone was seen (once, few, many), or a class if it is expanded.

j_call: TRBJ2-6
d_call: .
v_call: TRBV11-2
cdr3_length: 15
clone_size: once
cdr3_aa: CASSLVGFGANVLTF
cdr3_nt: TGTGCCAGCAGCTTAGTCGGGTTTGGGGCCAACGTCCTGACTTTC

j_call: TRBJ1-2
d_call: TRBD1
v_call: TRBV11-2
cdr3_length: 15
clone_size: .
cdr3_aa: CASSSLTGTGVGYTF
cdr3_nt: TGTGCCAGCAGCTCTCTAACCGGGACAGGGGTTGGCTACACCTTC

j_call: TRBJ2-7
d_call: TRBD2
v_call: TRBV4-1
cdr3_length: 13
clone_size: once
cdr3_aa: CASGLGGSNEQYF
cdr3_nt: TGCGCCAGCGGGTTGGGCGGGAGTAACGAGCAGTACTTC

j_call: TRBJ1-2
d_call: .
v_call: TRBV20-1
cdr3_length: 11
clone_size: .
cdr3_aa: CSLPANYGYTF
cdr3_nt: TGCAGCCTCCCTGCGAACTATGGCTACACCTTC

j_call: TRBJ2-3
d_call: .
v_call: TRBV6-6
cdr3_length: 13
clone_size: .
cdr3_aa: CASSYYNTDTQYF
cdr3_nt: TGTGCCAGCAGTTACTACAACACAGATACGCAGTATTTT

j_call: TRBJ2-5
d_call: TRBD2
v_call: TRBV5-1
cdr3_length: 14
clone_size: few
cdr3_aa: CASTRGGLGETQYF
cdr3_nt: TGCGCCAGCACCCGGGGGGGCCTTGGAGAGACCCAGTACTTC

j_call: TRBJ1-2
d_call: .
v_call: TRBV4-1
cdr3_length: 15
clone_size: .
cdr3_aa: CASSQEGSANYGYTF
cdr3_nt: TGCGCCAGCAGCCAAGAAGGGTCGGCAAACTATGGCTACACCTTC

j_call: TRBJ1-3
d_call: TRBD1
v_call: TRBV30
cdr3_length: 12
clone_size: few
cdr3_aa: CAWSVTGDTIYF
cdr3_nt: TGTGCCTGGAGTGTTACAGGGGACACCATATATTTT

j_call: TRBJ2-7
d_call: .
v_call: TRBV6-5
cdr3_length: 16
clone_size: .
cdr3_aa: CASSYKTGVTPNEQYF
cdr3_nt: TGTGCCAGCAGTTACAAAACGGGGGTGACTCCTAACGAGCAGTACTTC

j_call: TRBJ1-5
d_call: TRBD1
v_call: TRBV9
cdr3_length: 14
clone_size: .
cdr3_aa: CASSPQGINQPQHF
cdr3_nt: TGTGCCAGCAGCCCACAGGGGATCAATCAGCCCCAGCATTTT

j_call: TRBJ2-5
d_call: TRBD1
v_call: TRBV25-1
cdr3_length: 15
clone_size: .
cdr3_aa: CASSEYRGRKETQYF
cdr3_nt: TGTGCCAGCAGTGAATACAGGGGGCGTAAAGAGACCCAGTACTTC

j_call: TRBJ2-1
d_call: TRBD1
v_call: TRBV27
cdr3_length: 15
clone_size: .
cdr3_aa: CASSSAGTGARGQFF
cdr3_nt: TGTGCCAGCAGTTCCGCCGGGACAGGGGCCCGGGGGCAGTTCTTC

j_call: TRBJ1-2
d_call: .
v_call: TRBV20-1
cdr3_length: 11
clone_size: .
cdr3_aa: CSARVDYGYTF
cdr3_nt: TGCAGTGCTAGAGTTGATTATGGCTACACCTTC

j_call: TRBJ2-7
d_call: .
v_call: TRBV6-5
cdr3_length: 13
clone_size: .
cdr3_aa: CASRSQVTYEQYF
cdr3_nt: TGTGCCAGCAGGTCCCAGGTCACCTACGAGCAGTACTTC

j_call: TRBJ2-2
d_call: .
v_call: TRBV19
cdr3_length: 16
clone_size: .
cdr3_aa: CASSSPPGVNTGELFF
cdr3_nt: TGTGCCAGTAGTTCCCCCCCGGGGGTTAACACCGGGGAGCTGTTTTTT

j_call: TRBJ1-1
d_call: .
v_call: TRBV28
cdr3_length: 14
clone_size: .
cdr3_aa: CASSLSGPTKEAFF
cdr3_nt: TGTGCCAGCAGTTTATCGGGGCCCACTAAAGAAGCTTTCTTT

j_call: TRBJ1-2
d_call: .
v_call: TRBV7-9
cdr3_length: 15
clone_size: few
cdr3_aa: CASSLASGASYGYTF
cdr3_nt: TGTGCCAGCAGCTTAGCTTCCGGGGCGAGCTATGGCTACACCTTC

j_call: TRBJ2-7
d_call: .
v_call: TRBV19
cdr3_length: 14
clone_size: .
cdr3_aa: CASSIGQGRVEQYF
cdr3_nt: TGTGCCAGTAGTATCGGGCAGGGCAGGGTCGAGCAGTACTTC

j_call: TRBJ2-1
d_call: .
v_call: TRBV6-5
cdr3_length: 15
clone_size: .
cdr3_aa: CASSYRGSSYNEQFF
cdr3_nt: TGTGCCAGCAGTTACCGGGGGAGCTCCTACAATGAGCAGTTCTTC

j_call: TRBJ1-6
d_call: .
v_call: TRBV7-2
cdr3_length: 15
clone_size: .
cdr3_aa: CASSSSSTYNSPLHF
cdr3_nt: TGTGCCAGCAGCTCATCATCCACCTATAATTCACCCCTCCACTTT